This T cell receptor (beta chain) was identified during a study of OX40 agonist ivuxolimab in advanced cancers. Study details: Administration of intravenous ivuxolimab to patients occurred every 2 weeks at 0.01 to 10 mg/kg.

Concerning this clone itself: The target antigen is unknown.

Losses at the gene ends were 4 bases for V and 0 bases for J; bases not matched to a gene: 1. The CDR3 is made up of 13 amino acids. CDR1 and CDR2 from the germline V gene are SQVTM and ANQGSEA. TCRdb's table, derived via immunoSEQ multiplex PCR, lists solely in-frame clones and lacks some. The data hold 50,000 to 60,000 clones, with around 90% observed a single time. Study-wide findings and caveats: Compared with CD4+, CD8+ T cells on average had more expanded clones.

Sample: CD4+ or CD8+ T cells sorted from blood, taken in a trial of the OX40 agonist ivuxolimab. The chain links TRBV29-1 to TRBJ1-2; 8 bases fit TRBD1. This receptor was taken from an adult with an advanced solid tumor such as melanoma, head and neck, liver or kidney cancer. The CDR3 loop reads CSVVQGANYGYTF. In DNA form, the CDR3 reads TGCAGCGTTGTACAGGGGGCTAACTATGGCTACACCTTC.